This T cell receptor (beta chain) came from a study of blood T cell repertoires in COVID-19. Whole-study context: Whether acute or convalescent, the COVID-19 samples came from the United States, Italy and Spain. The analysed material was cDNA or gDNA that came from T cells, B-cell-depleted T cells, or PBMCs.

This clone was seen just once. V was pared by 5 bases and J by 0 bases, with 8 bases between. The CDR3 sequence is 15 residues long. Germline CDR1 SGHTA, CDR2 FQGNSA. Original data processing: Amplified reference gene primers provided the basis for estimating nucleated cell counts. Produced via immunoSEQ multiplex PCR; TCRdb's table is partial and in-frame only. V and J calls and clone size follow that table, whereas D and trimming were derived from the DNA. The table has over 250,000 clones, under 90% seen once. The source is a woman between 45 and 60 years old who had recovered from COVID-19. The rearrangement uses TRBV7-2 and TRBJ1-6, with D uncertain. The sample taken for sequencing was peripheral blood. The CDR3 nucleotides are TGTGCCAGCAGCCCCCCGAGCTCCTATAATTCACCCCTCCACTTT. This gives the protein CASSPPSSYNSPLHF.